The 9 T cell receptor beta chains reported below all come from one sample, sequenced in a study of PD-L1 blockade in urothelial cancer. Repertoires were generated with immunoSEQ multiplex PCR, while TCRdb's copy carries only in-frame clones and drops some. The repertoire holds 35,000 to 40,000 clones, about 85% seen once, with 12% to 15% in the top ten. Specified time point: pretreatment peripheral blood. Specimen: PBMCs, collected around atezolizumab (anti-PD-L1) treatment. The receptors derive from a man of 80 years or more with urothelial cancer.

In DNA, the CDR3 is TGTGCCAGCAGTCTCCTGGACAGTCATACGCAGTATTTT. Translating gives CASSLLDSHTQYF. This chain joins TRBV6-5 and TRBJ2-3; D perhaps matches TRBD1 (6 bases). Germline CDR1 reads MNHEY; CDR2 reads SVGAGI. V was clipped by 5 bases and J by 7 bases, with 13 bases between them. The CDR3 totals 13 residues.

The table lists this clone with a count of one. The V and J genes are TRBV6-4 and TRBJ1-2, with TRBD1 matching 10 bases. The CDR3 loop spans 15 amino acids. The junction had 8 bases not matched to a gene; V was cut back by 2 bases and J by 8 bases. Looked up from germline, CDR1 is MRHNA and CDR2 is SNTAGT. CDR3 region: CASSDGQGQGNGYTF. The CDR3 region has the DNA TGTGCCAGCAGTGACGGACAGGGACAGGGGAACGGCTACACCTTC.

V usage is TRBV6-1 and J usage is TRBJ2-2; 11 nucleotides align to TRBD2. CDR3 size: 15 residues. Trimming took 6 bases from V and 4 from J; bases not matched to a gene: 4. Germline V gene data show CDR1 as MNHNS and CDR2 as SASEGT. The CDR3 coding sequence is TGTGCCAGCAGCCCCGGGACTAGCGGCACCGGGGAGCTGTTTTTT. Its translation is CASSPGTSGTGELFF.

CDR3 DNA sequence: TGCGCCAGCAGCCAAGATTTGCGGGAGGGCCGTGAGTACTTC. It specifies CASSQDLREGREYF. V and J are TRBV4-3 and TRBJ2-7; 9 bases match TRBD2. In germline, CDR1 is LGHNA, CDR2 YSLEER. V trimming: 0 bases; J trimming: 11 bases; junction bases outside the gene matches: 8. CDR3 length equals 14 residues.

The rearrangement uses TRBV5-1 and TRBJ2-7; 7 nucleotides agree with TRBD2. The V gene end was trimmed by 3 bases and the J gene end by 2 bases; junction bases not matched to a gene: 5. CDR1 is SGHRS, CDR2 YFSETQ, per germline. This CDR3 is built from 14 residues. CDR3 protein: CASSSGGGPYEQYF. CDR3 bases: TGCGCCAGCAGCTCCGGCGGGGGTCCCTACGAGCAGTACTTC.

The CDR3 coding sequence is TGTGCCAGTAACGAACCGGGACAGGAAAACACCATATATTTT. It codes for CASNEPGQENTIYF. This chain connects TRBV19 to TRBJ1-3; 8 bases agree with TRBD1. This CDR3 spans 14 amino acids. V shed 7 bases, J shed 6 bases, and the junction held 8 bases outside the gene matches. CDR1 and CDR2 from the germline V gene are LNHDA and SQIVND (reference sequence).

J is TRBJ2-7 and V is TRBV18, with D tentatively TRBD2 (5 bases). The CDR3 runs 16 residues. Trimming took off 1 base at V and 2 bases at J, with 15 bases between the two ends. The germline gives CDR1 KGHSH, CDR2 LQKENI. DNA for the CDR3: TGTGCCAGCTCACCACGGTCGGAGACTACCCCCTACGAGCAGTACTTC. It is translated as CASSPRSETTPYEQYF.

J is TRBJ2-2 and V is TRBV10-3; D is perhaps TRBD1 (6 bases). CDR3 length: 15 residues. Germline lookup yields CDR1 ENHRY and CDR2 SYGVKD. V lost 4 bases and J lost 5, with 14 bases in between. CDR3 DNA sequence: TGTGCCATCAGTGGGACAGCAATCATAACCGGGGAGCTGTTTTTT. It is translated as CAISGTAIITGELFF.

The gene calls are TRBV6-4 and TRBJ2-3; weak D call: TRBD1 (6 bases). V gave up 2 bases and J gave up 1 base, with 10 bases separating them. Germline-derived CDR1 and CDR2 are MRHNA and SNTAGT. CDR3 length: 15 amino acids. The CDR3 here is CASSDDAGGTDTQYF. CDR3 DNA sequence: TGTGCCAGCAGTGACGATGCAGGGGGCACAGATACGCAGTATTTT.